This TCR beta chain was sequenced in a study of read filtering for tumor transcriptome and immune sequencing. Whole-study context: TCR-mapped reads were about 3.5 to 11 million with IR-seq versus roughly 85 to 1,300 with RNA-seq.

This library used roughly 430 ng RNA and molecular barcoded adaptors spanning alpha/delta and beta/gamma chains. TCRdb reprocessed the reads with MiXCR, giving one entry per CDR3 protein. The sample lists approximately 43,000 distinct CDR3 sequences; 13% were seen once. Study-level results: The sorted CD138-negative fraction was a mixed bone marrow immune population, not purified T cells.

In this sample, this clonotype turned up many times. The antigen is unknown. CDR1 and CDR2 (germline): MNHNY, SVGAGI (reference sequence). V lost 6 bases and J 4 bases, leaving 16 bases between the germline ends. The CDR3 runs to 14 residues. Sequencing was carried out using a population of CD138-negative cells sorted from bone marrow. This receptor was obtained from a donor aged 40 or older with multiple myeloma. V usage is TRBV6-6 and J usage is TRBJ2-7; tentatively, D is TRBD1 (6 bases). The CDR3 protein is CASSSTGNSYEQYF. Written as DNA, the CDR3 is TGTGCCAGCAGCTCTACAGGGAACAGTTACGAGCAGTACTTC.